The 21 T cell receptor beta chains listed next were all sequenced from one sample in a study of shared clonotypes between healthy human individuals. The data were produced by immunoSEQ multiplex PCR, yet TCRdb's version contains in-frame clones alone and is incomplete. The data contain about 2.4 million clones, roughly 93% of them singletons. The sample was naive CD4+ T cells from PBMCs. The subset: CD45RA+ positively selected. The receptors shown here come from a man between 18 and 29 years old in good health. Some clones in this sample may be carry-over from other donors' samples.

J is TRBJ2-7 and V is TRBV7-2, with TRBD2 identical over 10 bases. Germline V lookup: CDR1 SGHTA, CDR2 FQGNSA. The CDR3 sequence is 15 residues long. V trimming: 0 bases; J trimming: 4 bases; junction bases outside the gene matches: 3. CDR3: CASSLAFSGRYEQYF. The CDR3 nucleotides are TGTGCCAGCAGCTTAGCGTTTAGCGGGAGGTACGAGCAGTACTTC.

CDR3 in amino acids: CASSFAQRQETQYF. The CDR3 DNA sequence: TGTGCCAGCAGCTTCGCCCAGCGGCAAGAGACCCAGTACTTC. The chain is built from TRBV28 and TRBJ2-5, with D perhaps TRBD2 (5 bases). Trimming cost V 6 bases and J 2 bases, with 13 bases left between them. The germline gives CDR1 MDHEN, CDR2 SYDVKM. The length of the CDR3 is 14 residues.

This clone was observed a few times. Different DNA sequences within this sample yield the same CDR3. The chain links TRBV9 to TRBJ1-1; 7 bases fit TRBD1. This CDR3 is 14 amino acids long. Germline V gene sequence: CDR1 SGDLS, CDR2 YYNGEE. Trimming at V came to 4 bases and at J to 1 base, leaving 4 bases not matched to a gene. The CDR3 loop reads CASSSRTGNTEAFF. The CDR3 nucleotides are TGTGCCAGCAGCTCCCGGACAGGGAACACTGAAGCTTTCTTT.

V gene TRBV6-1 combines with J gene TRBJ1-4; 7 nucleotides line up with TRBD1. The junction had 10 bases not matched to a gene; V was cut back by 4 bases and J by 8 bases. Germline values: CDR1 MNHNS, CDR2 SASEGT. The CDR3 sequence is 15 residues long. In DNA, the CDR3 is TGTGCCAGCAGTGCCGAAAACAGGGGTGGAGAAAAACTGTTTTTT. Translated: CASSAENRGGEKLFF.

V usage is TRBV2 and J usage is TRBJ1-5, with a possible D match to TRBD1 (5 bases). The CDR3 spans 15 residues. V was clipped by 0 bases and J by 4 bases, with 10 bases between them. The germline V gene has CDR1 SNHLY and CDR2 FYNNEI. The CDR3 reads CASSEAYPGNQPQHF. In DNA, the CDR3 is TGTGCCAGCAGTGAAGCCTACCCAGGGAATCAGCCCCAGCATTTT.

The DNA of the CDR3 is TGTGCCAGCAGAATGAGACGGGGGAACTATGGCTACACCTTC. It specifies CASRMRRGNYGYTF. The chain carries TRBV27 and TRBJ1-2; D may be TRBD1 (5 bases). This CDR3 is 14 amino acids long. V lost 6 bases, J lost 2 bases, and 13 bases lay in between. Germline CDR1 MNHEY, CDR2 SMNVEV (reference sequence).

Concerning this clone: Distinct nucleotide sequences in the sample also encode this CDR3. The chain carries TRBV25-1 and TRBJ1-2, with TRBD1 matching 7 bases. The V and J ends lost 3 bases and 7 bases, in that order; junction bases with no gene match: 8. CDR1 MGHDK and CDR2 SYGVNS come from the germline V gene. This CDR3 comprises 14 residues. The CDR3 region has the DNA TGTGCCAGCAGTGAGTGGGGGCAGGGGGGTGGCTACACCTTC. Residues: CASSEWGQGGGYTF.

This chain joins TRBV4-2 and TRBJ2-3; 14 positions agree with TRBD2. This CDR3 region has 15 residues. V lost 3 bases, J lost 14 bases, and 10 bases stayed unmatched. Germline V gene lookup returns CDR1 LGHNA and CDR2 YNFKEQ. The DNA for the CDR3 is TGTGCCAGCAGCCAGGCCGGGACTAGCGGGAGCAGGCTGTATTTT. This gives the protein CASSQAGTSGSRLYF.

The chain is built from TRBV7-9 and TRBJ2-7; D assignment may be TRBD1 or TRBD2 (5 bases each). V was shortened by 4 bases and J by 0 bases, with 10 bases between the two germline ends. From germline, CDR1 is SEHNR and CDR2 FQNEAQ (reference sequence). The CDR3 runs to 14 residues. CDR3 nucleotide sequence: TGTGCCAGCAGCTGGGGACGGAACTCCTACGAGCAGTACTTC. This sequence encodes CASSWGRNSYEQYF. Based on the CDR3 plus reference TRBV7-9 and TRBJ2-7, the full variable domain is DTGVSQNPRHKITKRGQNVTFRCDPISEHNRLYWYRQTLGQGPEFLTYFQNEAQLEKSRLLSDRFSAERPKGSFSTLEIQRTEQGDSAMYLCASSWGRNSYEQYFGPGTRLTVT.

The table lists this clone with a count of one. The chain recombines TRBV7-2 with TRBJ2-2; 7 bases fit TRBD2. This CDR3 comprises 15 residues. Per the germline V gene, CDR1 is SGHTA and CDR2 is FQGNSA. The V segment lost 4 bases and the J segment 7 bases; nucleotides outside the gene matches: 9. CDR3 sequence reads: CASSSRGRGFGELFF. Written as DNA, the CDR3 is TGTGCCAGCAGCTCCCGCGGGAGAGGGTTCGGGGAGCTGTTTTTT.

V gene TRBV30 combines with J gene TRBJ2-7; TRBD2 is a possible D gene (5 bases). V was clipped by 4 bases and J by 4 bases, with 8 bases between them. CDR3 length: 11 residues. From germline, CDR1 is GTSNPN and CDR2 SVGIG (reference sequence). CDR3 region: CAWTSRYEQYF. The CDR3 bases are TGTGCCTGGACTAGCAGGTACGAGCAGTACTTC. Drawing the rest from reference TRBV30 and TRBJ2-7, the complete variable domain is SQTIHQWPATLVQPVGSPLSLECTVEGTSNPNLYWYRQAAGRGLQLLFYSVGIGQISSEVPQNLSASRPQDRQFILSSKKLLLSDSGFYLCAWTSRYEQYFGPGTRLTVT.

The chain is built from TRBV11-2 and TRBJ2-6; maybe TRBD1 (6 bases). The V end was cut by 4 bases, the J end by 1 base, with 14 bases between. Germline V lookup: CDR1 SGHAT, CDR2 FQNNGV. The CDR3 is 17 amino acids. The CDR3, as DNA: TGTGCCAGCAGCTCCCCCCAGGGGAAATCTGGGGCCAACGTCCTGACTTTC. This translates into CASSSPQGKSGANVLTF.

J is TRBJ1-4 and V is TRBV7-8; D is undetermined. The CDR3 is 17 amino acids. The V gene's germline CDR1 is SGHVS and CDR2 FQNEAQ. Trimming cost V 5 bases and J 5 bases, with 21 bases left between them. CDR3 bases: TGTGCCAGCAGCGCCGTTTTTGTAGGCCGCCCGAATGAAAAACTGTTTTTT. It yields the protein CASSAVFVGRPNEKLFF.

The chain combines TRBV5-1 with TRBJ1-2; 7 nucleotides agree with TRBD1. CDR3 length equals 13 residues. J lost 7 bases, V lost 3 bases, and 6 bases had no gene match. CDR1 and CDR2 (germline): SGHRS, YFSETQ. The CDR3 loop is CASSSTGTAGYTF. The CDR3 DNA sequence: TGCGCCAGCAGCTCGACAGGGACGGCTGGCTACACCTTC.

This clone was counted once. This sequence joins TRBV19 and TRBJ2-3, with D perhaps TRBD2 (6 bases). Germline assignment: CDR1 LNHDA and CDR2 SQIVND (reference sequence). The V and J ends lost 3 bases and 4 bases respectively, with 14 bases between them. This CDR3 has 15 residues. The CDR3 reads CASSISGGPSDTQYF. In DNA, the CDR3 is TGTGCCAGTAGTATCTCAGGAGGGCCCTCAGATACGCAGTATTTT.

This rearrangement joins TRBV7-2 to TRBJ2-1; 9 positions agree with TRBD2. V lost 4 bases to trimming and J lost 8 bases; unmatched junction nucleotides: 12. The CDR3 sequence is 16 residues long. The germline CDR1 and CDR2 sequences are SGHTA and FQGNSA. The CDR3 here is CASSSRRSGSSDEQFF. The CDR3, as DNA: TGTGCCAGCAGCTCTCGACGTAGCGGGAGCTCAGATGAGCAGTTCTTC.

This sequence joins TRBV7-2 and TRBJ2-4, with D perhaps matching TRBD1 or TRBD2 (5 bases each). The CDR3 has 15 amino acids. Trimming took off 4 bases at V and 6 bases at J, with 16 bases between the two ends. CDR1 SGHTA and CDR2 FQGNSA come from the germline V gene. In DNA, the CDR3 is TGTGCCAGCAGCTGGCTCCCGGGACGATTAAACATTCAGTACTTC. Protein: CASSWLPGRLNIQYF.

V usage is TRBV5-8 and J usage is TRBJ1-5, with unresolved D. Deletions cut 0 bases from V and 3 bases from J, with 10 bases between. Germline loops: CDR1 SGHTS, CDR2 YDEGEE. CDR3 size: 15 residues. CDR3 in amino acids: CASSLVLDYNQPQHF. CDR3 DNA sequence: TGTGCCAGCAGCTTGGTGCTGGATTACAATCAGCCCCAGCATTTT.

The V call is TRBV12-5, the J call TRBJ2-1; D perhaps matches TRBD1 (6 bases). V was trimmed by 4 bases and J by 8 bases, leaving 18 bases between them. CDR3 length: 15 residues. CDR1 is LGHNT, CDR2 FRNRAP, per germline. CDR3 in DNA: TGTGCTAGTGGTTCCATACTACGGGACAATTATGAGCAGTTCTTC. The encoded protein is CASGSILRDNYEQFF.

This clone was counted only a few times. In DNA form, the CDR3 reads TGTGCCAGCAGCGTAGGAGGGGGCTCGGGACAGCCCCAGCATTTT. Translated: CASSVGGGSGQPQHF. This chain joins TRBV9 and TRBJ1-5; 7 bases match TRBD1. V was clipped by 0 bases and J by 7 bases; unmatched bases: 7. Germline V gene data show CDR1 as SGDLS and CDR2 as YYNGEE. The CDR3 totals 15 residues.

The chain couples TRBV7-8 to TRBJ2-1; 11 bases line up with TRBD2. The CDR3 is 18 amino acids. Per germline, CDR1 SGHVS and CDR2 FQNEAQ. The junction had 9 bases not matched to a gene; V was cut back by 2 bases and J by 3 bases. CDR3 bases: TGTGCCAGCAGCTTACTGGGGGCGACTAGCGGGGACTACAATGAGCAGTTCTTC. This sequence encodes CASSLLGATSGDYNEQFF.